This T cell receptor (beta chain) was obtained from a study of cytomegalovirus exposure and HLA in healthy donors. It was with 60 Vbeta and 13 Jbeta primers that the PCR ran. TCRdb's copy holds only in-frame clones and misses some; the assay was immunoSEQ multiplex PCR. The sample has over 130,000 clones, around 79% seen once; the top ten hold 5% to 6.5%. In germline, CDR1 is SEHNR, CDR2 FQNEAQ (reference sequence). The CDR3 has 14 residues. V was pared by 1 base and J by 7 bases, with 13 bases between. The material sequenced was PBMCs. The chain is built from TRBV7-9 and TRBJ1-1; unclear D gene. This receptor was identified in a man aged 50-59 years in good health and CMV-seropositive. CDR3 coding DNA: TGTGCCAGCAGCTTAGAACGCAGGATCAGTGAAGCTTTCTTT. Translation: CASSLERRISEAFF.